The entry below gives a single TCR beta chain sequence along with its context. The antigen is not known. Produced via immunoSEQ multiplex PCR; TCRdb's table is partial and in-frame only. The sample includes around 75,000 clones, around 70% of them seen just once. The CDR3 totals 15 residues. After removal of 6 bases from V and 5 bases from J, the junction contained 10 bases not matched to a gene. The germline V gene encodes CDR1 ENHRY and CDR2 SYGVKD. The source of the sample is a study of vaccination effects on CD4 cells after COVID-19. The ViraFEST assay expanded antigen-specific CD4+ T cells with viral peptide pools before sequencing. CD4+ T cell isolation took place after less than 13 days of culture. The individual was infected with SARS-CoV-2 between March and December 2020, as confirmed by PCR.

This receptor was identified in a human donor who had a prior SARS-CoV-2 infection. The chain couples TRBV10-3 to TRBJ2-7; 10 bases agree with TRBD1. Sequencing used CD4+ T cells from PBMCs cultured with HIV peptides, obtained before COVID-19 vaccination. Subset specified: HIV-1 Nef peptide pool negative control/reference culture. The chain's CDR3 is CAISARDRGFHEQYF. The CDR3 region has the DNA TGTGCCATCAGCGCCCGGGACAGGGGATTCCACGAGCAGTACTTC.